The 25 T cell receptor beta chains listed next were all sequenced from one sample in a study of control samples from healthy donors and cancer patients. Libraries were prepared by immunoSEQ multiplex PCR; TCRdb keeps only in-frame clonotypes and omits some of them. The sample consists of around 130,000 clones, approximately 90% of them appearing once. The source material was blood. These receptors were obtained from a man aged 18 to 35 in good health.

The rearrangement joins TRBV15 to TRBJ1-5; no firm D call. The germline CDR1 and CDR2 sequences are LNHNV and YYDKDF (reference sequence). Trimming took 1 base from V and 4 from J, leaving 8 bases between them. This CDR3 region has 14 residues. DNA of the CDR3: TGTGCCACCAGCAGAGCGGGTGCGAATCAGCCCCAGCATTTT. It translates to CATSRAGANQPQHF.

This clone was counted a few times. CDR3 in DNA: TGTGCCAGTAGTCCGGGACAGGGAACGGAGACCCAGTACTTC. Translated, it gives CASSPGQGTETQYF. The genes are TRBV19 and TRBJ2-5, with 9 bases aligning to TRBD1. V shed 5 bases, J shed 5 bases, and the junction held 6 bases outside the gene matches. Germline CDR1 and CDR2: LNHDA and SQIVND (reference sequence). The CDR3 is 14 residues long.

This rearrangement joins TRBV30 to TRBJ1-4; 9 positions match TRBD1. The trim removed 3 bases at V and 4 bases at J, leaving 9 bases unmatched. The V gene's germline CDR1 is GTSNPN and CDR2 SVGIG (reference sequence). This CDR3 has 16 residues. Here the CDR3 DNA reads TGTGCCTGGAGGGATATGGGGACAGGGCATAATGAAAAACTGTTTTTT. Translated, it gives CAWRDMGTGHNEKLFF. The whole variable domain, filled in from reference TRBV30 and TRBJ1-4, reads SQTIHQWPATLVQPVGSPLSLECTVEGTSNPNLYWYRQAAGRGLQLLFYSVGIGQISSEVPQNLSASRPQDRQFILSSKKLLLSDSGFYLCAWRDMGTGHNEKLFFGSGTQLSVL.

The V gene is TRBV27, the J gene TRBJ2-1; D may be TRBD2 (6 bases). V was clipped by 4 bases and J by 2 bases, with 9 bases between them. Germline loops: CDR1 MNHEY, CDR2 SMNVEV (reference sequence). The CDR3 runs to 14 residues. The CDR3 nucleotides read TGTGCCAGCAGTTGGGGGGATACCTACAATGAGCAGTTCTTC. It codes for CASSWGDTYNEQFF.

This clone was seen only once. V and J are TRBV9 and TRBJ1-2, with D possibly being TRBD1 (6 bases). The length of the CDR3 is 15 residues. The V gene lost 3 bases and the J gene lost 4 bases, with 16 bases spanning the gap. The germline gives CDR1 SGDLS, CDR2 YYNGEE. The CDR3 protein is CASSAGGVTAYGYTF. The CDR3 DNA follows: TGTGCCAGCAGCGCCGGGGGCGTGACAGCCTATGGCTACACCTTC.

This clone has a single count. This sequence joins TRBV5-4 and TRBJ2-7; D is possibly TRBD1 or TRBD2 (5 bases each). The germline V gene encodes CDR1 SGHNT and CDR2 YYREEE (reference sequence). The CDR3 totals 14 residues. Trimming took off 5 bases at V and 2 bases at J, with 14 bases between the two ends. CDR3 coding DNA: TGTGCCAGCAGTGAGAGGGGATTCCCCTACGAGCAGTACTTC. The encoded protein is CASSERGFPYEQYF.

This chain uses TRBV7-9 with TRBJ1-1, with D uncertain. Germline loops: CDR1 SEHNR, CDR2 FQNEAQ (reference sequence). This CDR3 region has 13 residues. V lost 1 base and J 0 bases, leaving 3 bases between the germline ends. The CDR3 loop reads CASSLDMNTEAFF. Written as DNA, the CDR3 is TGTGCCAGCAGCTTAGACATGAACACTGAAGCTTTCTTT.

The chain uses TRBV9 and TRBJ1-3, with D unclear. Germline CDR1 is SGDLS and CDR2 is YYNGEE. This CDR3 has 13 amino acids. V lost 4 bases and J lost 0, with 5 bases in between. The DNA for the CDR3 is TGTGCCAGCAGCTTAAACTCTGGAAACACCATATATTTT. Protein sequence: CASSLNSGNTIYF. Variable domain in full (rest from reference TRBV9 and TRBJ1-3): DSGVTQTPKHLITATGQRVTLRCSPRSGDLSVYWYQQSLDQGLQFLIQYYNGEERAKGNILERFSAQQFPDLHSELNLSSLELGDSALYFCASSLNSGNTIYFGEGSWLTVV.

The chain links TRBV11-3 to TRBJ2-3; D is possibly TRBD2 (6 bases). Germline loops: CDR1 SGHNT, CDR2 YENEEA. Trimming removed 0 bases from V and 5 bases from J, with 18 bases in between. The length of the CDR3 is 17 residues. CDR3 nucleotide sequence: TGTGCCAGCAGCTTAGATCCCGGGAGAGGTGGCTTAGATACGCAGTATTTT. Its protein is CASSLDPGRGGLDTQYF.

CDR3 region: CASRGQVDNEQFF. As DNA, the CDR3 is TGTGCCAGCAGGGGACAGGTTGACAATGAGCAGTTCTTC. The chain has TRBV7-9 and TRBJ2-1; 8 bases line up with TRBD1. The V gene's germline CDR1 is SEHNR and CDR2 FQNEAQ (reference sequence). The CDR3 spans 13 residues. V lost 6 bases and J lost 5; bases outside the gene matches: 3.

CDR3 residues: CASSPGRANEKLFF. Written as DNA, the CDR3 is TGTGCCAGCAGCCCGGGACGAGCTAATGAAAAACTGTTTTTT. The chain combines TRBV7-9 with TRBJ1-4, with TRBD1 as a possible D gene (5 bases). In germline, CDR1 is SEHNR, CDR2 FQNEAQ (reference sequence). The CDR3 is 14 amino acids. Trimming took 5 bases from V and 3 from J, leaving 10 bases between them.

The rearrangement links TRBV6-1 to TRBJ2-3; 10 nucleotides line up with TRBD2. Germline V lookup: CDR1 MNHNS, CDR2 SASEGT. The V gene end was trimmed by 2 bases and the J gene end by 5 bases; junction bases not matched to a gene: 10. The CDR3 contains 17 residues. The DNA of the CDR3 is TGTGCCAGCAGTGAATATTTACTAGCGGGACGAAGAGATACGCAGTATTTT. This codes for CASSEYLLAGRRDTQYF.

This clone showed up just once. V gene TRBV11-3 combines with J gene TRBJ1-1; tentative D call: TRBD1 (5 bases). The CDR3 has 16 residues. V was clipped by 1 base and J by 0 bases, with 12 bases between them. CDR1 is SGHNT and CDR2 is YENEEA in the germline V gene. CDR3 DNA: TGTGCCAGCAGCTTAGTAAGGGGAAAACTGAACACTGAAGCTTTCTTT. The encoded protein is CASSLVRGKLNTEAFF. The whole variable domain, remainder taken from reference TRBV11-3 and TRBJ1-1, is EAGVVQSPRYKIIEKKQPVAFWCNPISGHNTLYWYLQNLGQGPELLIRYENEEAVDDSQLPKDRFSAERLKGVDSTLKIQPAELGDSAVYLCASSLVRGKLNTEAFFGQGTRLTVV.

The chain links TRBV6-1 to TRBJ2-2; D is unresolved. The CDR3 runs to 14 residues. CDR1 is MNHNS and CDR2 is SASEGT in the germline V gene. The V gene lost 2 bases and the J gene lost 4 bases, with 8 bases spanning the gap. The CDR3 coding sequence is TGTGCCAGCAGTGAAAGGGCCGTCACCGGGGAGCTGTTTTTT. It translates to CASSERAVTGELFF.

This chain connects TRBV28 to TRBJ2-1, with D unresolved. CDR1 and CDR2 (germline): MDHEN, SYDVKM. Trimming took off 3 bases at V and 4 bases at J, with 7 bases between the two ends. The CDR3 length is 13 residues. CDR3 sequence (DNA): TGTGCCAGCAGTTTTTTAGTTTACAATGAGCAGTTCTTC. Translation: CASSFLVYNEQFF.

This rearrangement joins TRBV14 to TRBJ2-5, with TRBD1 matching 10 bases. Per germline, CDR1 SGHDN and CDR2 FVKESK. The length of the CDR3 is 19 residues. J gave up 4 bases and V 0 bases, and 14 bases lay outside the gene matches. The CDR3 DNA follows: TGTGCCAGCAGCCAAGATGGGCCCTTGACAGGGGGCAGAGGAGAGACCCAGTACTTC. Residues: CASSQDGPLTGGRGETQYF. Using reference TRBV14 and TRBJ2-5 for the parts outside the CDR3, the full variable domain is EAGVTQFPSHSVIEKGQTVTLRCDPISGHDNLYWYRRVMGKEIKFLLHFVKESKQDESGMPNNRFLAERTGGTYSTLKVQPAELEDSGVYFCASSQDGPLTGGRGETQYFGPGTRLLVL.

The V call is TRBV5-1, the J call TRBJ2-2, with D possibly matching TRBD1 (5 bases). There are 14 residues in the CDR3. The germline V and J ends were trimmed by 1 base and 4 bases, with 8 bases remaining between them. CDR1 and CDR2 from the germline V gene are SGHRS and YFSETQ. Here the CDR3 DNA reads TGCGCCAGCAGCTTGTGGCAGGGCACCGGGGAGCTGTTTTTT. It is translated as CASSLWQGTGELFF.

The chain has TRBV2 and TRBJ2-4; tentatively, D is TRBD1 (6 bases). Looked up from germline, CDR1 is SNHLY and CDR2 is FYNNEI. The CDR3 consists of 16 residues. Trimming took off 1 base at V and 6 bases at J, with 16 bases between the two ends. CDR3 nucleotides: TGTGCCAGCAGTGAAGGGGGCAGGGGTTTCCTAAACATTCAGTACTTC. This sequence encodes CASSEGGRGFLNIQYF.

The V and J genes are TRBV5-4 and TRBJ1-4; TRBD1 aligns across 7 bases. Losses at the gene ends were 4 bases for V and 6 bases for J; bases not matched to a gene: 6. CDR3 length: 14 amino acids. Germline CDR1 reads SGHNT; CDR2 reads YYREEE (reference sequence). The DNA of the CDR3 is TGTGCCAGCAGCCCCGGGACAGCCGATGAAAAACTGTTTTTT. This translates into CASSPGTADEKLFF.

The rearrangement links TRBV5-5 to TRBJ2-5, with D perhaps matching TRBD2 (5 bases). The CDR3 runs 15 residues. Germline V gene data show CDR1 as SGHKS and CDR2 as YYEKEE (reference sequence). The germline V and J ends were trimmed by 1 base and 1 base, with 11 bases remaining between them. The CDR3 loop reads CASSLRRSVQETQYF. As DNA, the CDR3 is TGTGCCAGCAGCTTGAGGAGGTCAGTCCAAGAGACCCAGTACTTC.

This clone has only one observation. J is TRBJ1-1 and V is TRBV2, with D hard to call. Trimming cost V 7 bases and J 1 base, with 10 bases left between them. There are 13 residues in the CDR3. Germline CDR1 reads SNHLY; CDR2 reads FYNNEI. CDR3 bases: TGTGCCAGCACCGAGATAGAGAACACTGAAGCTTTCTTT. Translating gives CASTEIENTEAFF.

This rearrangement joins TRBV9 to TRBJ1-3, with D uncertain. V gave up 2 bases and J gave up 0 bases, with 9 bases separating them. Germline V gene lookup returns CDR1 SGDLS and CDR2 YYNGEE. The CDR3 extends over 15 amino acids. CDR3 in amino acids: CASSVGGSSGNTIYF. For the CDR3, the DNA is TGTGCCAGCAGCGTGGGCGGGAGCTCTGGAAACACCATATATTTT.

V gene TRBV15 combines with J gene TRBJ1-1; TRBD1 is a possible D gene (5 bases). This CDR3 has 14 amino acids. Germline CDR1 and CDR2: LNHNV and YYDKDF (reference sequence). The V end was cut by 3 bases, the J end by 5 bases, with 13 bases between. CDR3 nucleotide sequence: TGTGCCACCAGCAGCATCGGGGCCCGAACTGAAGCTTTCTTT. This translates into CATSSIGARTEAFF.

This clone was seen a few times. CDR3: CASSWGRSLNTEAFF. CDR3 sequence (DNA): TGTGCCAGCAGCTGGGGACGCTCCTTAAACACTGAAGCTTTCTTT. The chain uses TRBV5-4 and TRBJ1-1, with D maybe TRBD1 (5 bases). The ends were cut back, 3 bases at V and 2 bases at J, with 14 bases in the middle. This CDR3 comprises 15 residues. Germline values: CDR1 SGHNT, CDR2 YYREEE (reference sequence).

The gene calls are TRBV28 and TRBJ1-5; D is uncertain. Germline loops: CDR1 MDHEN, CDR2 SYDVKM. The CDR3 sequence is 13 residues long. The chain's CDR3 is CAAAGGPYQPQHF. CDR3 DNA: TGTGCGGCAGCGGGTGGGCCGTATCAGCCCCAGCATTTT.